These 24 T cell receptor beta chains share one sample of origin, sequenced in a study of OX40 agonist ivuxolimab in advanced cancers. The assay was immunoSEQ multiplex PCR, and TCRdb's table has in-frame clones only and misses some. The data hold around 72,000 clones, with over 75% observed a single time. The starting material was CD4+ or CD8+ T cells sorted from blood, obtained in a trial of the OX40 agonist ivuxolimab. The receptors were gathered from an adult with an advanced solid tumor such as melanoma, head and neck, liver or kidney cancer.

This clone was picked up a small number of times. The J gene is TRBJ1-2, the V gene TRBV7-9, with TRBD1 matching 7 bases. Germline-derived CDR1 and CDR2 are SEHNR and FQNEAQ (reference sequence). The CDR3 has 16 residues. The J segment lost 4 bases and the V segment lost 1 base, leaving 9 bases of the junction unmatched. The CDR3 sequence: CASSLEKRGRPYGYTF. Written as DNA, the CDR3 is TGTGCCAGCAGCTTAGAGAAGAGGGGGCGACCCTATGGCTACACCTTC.

The V and J genes are TRBV19 and TRBJ1-5; D gene unclear. The CDR3 covers 12 residues. With 6 bases removed from V and 13 bases from J, the gap between germline ends came to 16 bases. The germline gives CDR1 LNHDA, CDR2 SQIVND (reference sequence). The CDR3 DNA sequence: TGTGCCAGTAGCCCGCGGTGGGAGGGTCAGCATTTT. It encodes CASSPRWEGQHF. The full variable domain, in which reference TRBV19 and TRBJ1-5 provide the parts outside the CDR3, is DGGITQSPKYLFRKEGQNVTLSCEQNLNHDAMYWYRQDPGQGLRLIYYSQIVNDFQKGDIAEGYSVSREKKESFPLTVTSAQKNPTAFYLCASSPRWEGQHFGDGTRLSIL.

This chain uses TRBV11-2 with TRBJ2-2; D is ambiguous. V lost 0 bases and J lost 4, with 12 bases in between. The germline gives CDR1 SGHAT, CDR2 FQNNGV. This CDR3 spans 16 amino acids. The CDR3 DNA reads TGTGCCAGCAGCTTAGATCGAGCAGTTAGCACCGGGGAGCTGTTTTTT. Translated: CASSLDRAVSTGELFF.

The chain uses TRBV2 and TRBJ2-2, with a possible D match to TRBD2 (5 bases). V was pared by 5 bases and J by 0 bases, with 10 bases between. Germline CDR1 reads SNHLY; CDR2 reads FYNNEI. This CDR3 contains 15 residues. CDR3 sequence reads: CASSRTASNTGELFF. CDR3 bases: TGTGCCAGCAGTAGGACTGCCTCGAACACCGGGGAGCTGTTTTTT. The full variable domain, completed using reference TRBV2 and TRBJ2-2, is EPEVTQTPSHQVTQMGQEVILRCVPISNHLYFYWYRQILGQKVEFLVSFYNNEISEKSEIFDDQFSVERPDGSNFTLKIRSTKLEDSAMYFCASSRTASNTGELFFGEGSRLTVL.

The chain uses TRBV15 and TRBJ2-1; D is possibly TRBD2 (5 bases). CDR1 is LNHNV, CDR2 YYDKDF, per germline (reference sequence). Trimming pared 1 base from V and 7 bases from J, leaving 17 bases between. The CDR3 contains 16 residues. The chain's CDR3 is CATSRGRGLSGNEQFF. The DNA of the CDR3 is TGTGCCACCAGCAGAGGTCGGGGTTTGTCGGGAAATGAGCAGTTCTTC.

The gene calls are TRBV9 and TRBJ2-5; TRBD1 matches 7 bases. Germline assignment: CDR1 SGDLS and CDR2 YYNGEE. Losses at the gene ends were 2 bases for V and 5 bases for J; bases not matched to a gene: 9. The CDR3 is made up of 15 amino acids. The CDR3 DNA reads TGTGCCAGCAGCGTTCAGACAGGGTTGTTGGAGACCCAGTACTTC. Protein product: CASSVQTGLLETQYF.

This chain joins TRBV10-1 and TRBJ2-1; D remains ambiguous. The CDR3 sequence is 14 residues long. V was clipped by 10 bases and J by 4 bases, with 17 bases between them. Germline CDR1 and CDR2: WNHNN and SYGVQD (reference sequence). The CDR3: CANLAHTSYNEQFF. The CDR3 DNA is TGCGCCAACCTCGCCCACACGTCTTACAATGAGCAGTTCTTC.

This chain joins TRBV5-1 and TRBJ1-4; 7 positions match TRBD1. Germline values: CDR1 SGHRS, CDR2 YFSETQ. V shed 4 bases and J 6 bases; nucleotides not matched to a gene: 9. This CDR3 has 15 amino acids. CDR3 protein: CASSRLQGSDEKLFF. CDR3 bases: TGCGCCAGCAGCCGATTACAGGGGTCTGATGAAAAACTGTTTTTT.

This chain links TRBV7-2 with TRBJ2-5; D is undetermined. Trimming took 5 bases from V and 2 from J, leaving 3 bases between them. The CDR3 covers 11 residues. Germline CDR1 SGHTA, CDR2 FQGNSA. The CDR3 sequence: CASSQQETQYF. The CDR3 DNA follows: TGTGCCAGCAGCCAACAAGAGACCCAGTACTTC.

The chain is built from TRBV7-3 and TRBJ2-2; 8 nucleotides align to TRBD2. V shed 2 bases, J shed 4 bases, and the junction held 9 bases outside the gene matches. Germline V gene sequence: CDR1 SGHTA, CDR2 FQGTGA. This CDR3 contains 17 residues. The DNA for the CDR3 is TGTGCCAGCAGCTTATCCGGGACTAGTCTCCCCACCGGGGAGCTGTTTTTT. Its translation: CASSLSGTSLPTGELFF.

The J gene is TRBJ1-2, the V gene TRBV16, with D perhaps TRBD1 (6 bases). CDR3 length equals 13 residues. The V end lost 3 bases, the J end lost 4 bases, and 9 bases lay between the germline ends. Germline V gene data show CDR1 as KGHSY and CDR2 as FQNENV. CDR3 residues: CASSHGQFYGYTF. The CDR3 DNA reads TGTGCCAGCAGCCATGGACAGTTCTATGGCTACACCTTC.

The chain has TRBV7-6 and TRBJ2-3; tentative D call: TRBD1 (5 bases). This CDR3 contains 13 residues. Germline values: CDR1 SGHVS, CDR2 FNYEAQ. V shed 8 bases and J shed 4 bases, with 13 bases lying between them. CDR3 DNA: TGTGCCAGCTCGTTGGGGCCGGCAGATACGCAGTATTTT. Translation gives CASSLGPADTQYF.

V gene TRBV7-3 combines with J gene TRBJ2-3, with 8 positions matching TRBD1. Germline CDR1 reads SGHTA; CDR2 reads FQGTGA. The V and J ends lost 4 bases and 4 bases, in that order; junction bases with no gene match: 7. This CDR3 has 15 residues. Written as DNA, the CDR3 is TGTGCCAGCAGCTCCGGACAGGGTTTCTCAGATACGCAGTATTTT. Amino acids: CASSSGQGFSDTQYF.

The chain recombines TRBV6-1 with TRBJ1-2, with TRBD1 as a possible D gene (6 bases). This CDR3 has 13 residues. Germline lookup yields CDR1 MNHNS and CDR2 SASEGT. The V end was cut by 5 bases, the J end by 6 bases, with 13 bases between. The CDR3 DNA is TGTGCCAGCAGTACCGGGACAATAGATGGCTACACCTTC. This gives the protein CASSTGTIDGYTF.

The chain carries TRBV6-5 and TRBJ1-1; maybe TRBD1 (6 bases). This CDR3 is built from 15 residues. The germline gives CDR1 MNHEY, CDR2 SVGAGI. V lost 6 bases to trimming and J lost 5 bases, with 19 bases between them. CDR3 protein: CASRGTGTHTTEAFF. The CDR3 DNA sequence: TGTGCCAGCAGGGGCACCGGGACACACACGACTGAAGCTTTCTTT.

This clone has only one observation. The chain couples TRBV14 to TRBJ2-7; weak D call: TRBD2 (6 bases). V lost 1 base and J 4 bases, leaving 11 bases between the germline ends. The germline gives CDR1 SGHDN, CDR2 FVKESK. CDR3 length: 14 amino acids. The CDR3 spells CASSQAGGKYEQYF. The CDR3 DNA reads TGTGCCAGCAGCCAAGCCGGCGGGAAGTACGAGCAGTACTTC.

The chain carries TRBV25-1 and TRBJ1-1, with TRBD1 identical over 7 bases. The V and J ends lost 6 bases and 0 bases, in that order; junction bases with no gene match: 7. The length of the CDR3 is 15 residues. The germline V gene has CDR1 MGHDK and CDR2 SYGVNS. The CDR3 bases are TGTGCCAGCAGCCGGGGACAGCTGATGAACACTGAAGCTTTCTTT. It is translated as CASSRGQLMNTEAFF.

V is TRBV7-8 and J is TRBJ2-7; D is unclear. CDR3 size: 14 residues. In germline, CDR1 is SGHVS, CDR2 FQNEAQ. Trimming pared 3 bases from V and 5 bases from J, leaving 14 bases between. The CDR3 protein is CASSLTPWGNEQYF. The DNA of the CDR3 is TGTGCCAGCAGCTTGACCCCTTGGGGAAACGAGCAGTACTTC.

This chain links TRBV11-3 with TRBJ1-4, with 7 bases that match TRBD1. Trimming took 8 bases from V and 6 from J; bases not matched to a gene: 9. The CDR3 runs to 14 residues. CDR1 is SGHNT, CDR2 YENEEA, per germline. CDR3 bases: TGTGCCAGCTCTCCGGGACAGACCTATGAAAAACTGTTTTTT. Translated, it gives CASSPGQTYEKLFF. The full variable domain, in which reference TRBV11-3 and TRBJ1-4 provide the parts outside the CDR3, is EAGVVQSPRYKIIEKKQPVAFWCNPISGHNTLYWYLQNLGQGPELLIRYENEEAVDDSQLPKDRFSAERLKGVDSTLKIQPAELGDSAVYLCASSPGQTYEKLFFGSGTQLSVL.

The sample holds a few counts of this clone. The V call is TRBV7-2, the J call TRBJ2-1; TRBD2 matches 8 bases. V lost 5 bases and J lost 8; bases outside the gene matches: 8. Germline CDR1 is SGHTA and CDR2 is FQGNSA. This CDR3 has 14 amino acids. CDR3: CASSPRSGSYEQFF. DNA for the CDR3: TGTGCCAGCAGCCCCCGGAGCGGGAGTTATGAGCAGTTCTTC.

V gene TRBV5-6 combines with J gene TRBJ2-7; 7 nucleotides line up with TRBD1. Germline V CDR1 and CDR2: SGHDT, YYEEEE. The CDR3 runs 14 residues. Trimming took 6 bases from V and 2 from J; bases not matched to a gene: 8. DNA of the CDR3: TGTGCCAGCACCAACGGACAGGAGACCTACGAGCAGTACTTC. It encodes CASTNGQETYEQYF.

V is TRBV11-3 and J is TRBJ1-2; TRBD1 matches 9 bases. Germline V gene lookup returns CDR1 SGHNT and CDR2 YENEEA. The CDR3 contains 15 residues. J lost 8 bases, V lost 1 base, and 8 bases had no gene match. CDR3 region: CASSLARTGAGGYTF. For the CDR3, the DNA is TGTGCCAGCAGCTTAGCCCGGACAGGGGCGGGCGGCTACACCTTC. Full variable domain (missing parts from reference TRBV11-3 and TRBJ1-2): EAGVVQSPRYKIIEKKQPVAFWCNPISGHNTLYWYLQNLGQGPELLIRYENEEAVDDSQLPKDRFSAERLKGVDSTLKIQPAELGDSAVYLCASSLARTGAGGYTFGSGTRLTVV.

This clone is a singleton in its sample. The chain couples TRBV5-1 to TRBJ1-1, with 8 bases lining up with TRBD1. CDR1 SGHRS and CDR2 YFSETQ come from the germline V gene. CDR3 length: 15 amino acids. V lost 4 bases to trimming and J lost 5 bases; unmatched junction nucleotides: 10. The CDR3 bases are TGCGCCAGCAGCGTTAGGCCGACAGGGGAGACTGAAGCTTTCTTT. This translates into CASSVRPTGETEAFF.

The CDR3 DNA sequence: TGCGCCAGCAGCTTGGGGTTTAGCGGGGGGGCTTACCAAGAGACCCAGTACTTC. Its protein product is CASSLGFSGGAYQETQYF. The V call is TRBV5-1, the J call TRBJ2-5; 11 bases agree with TRBD2. The CDR3 totals 18 residues. J gave up 0 bases and V 0 bases, and 7 bases lay outside the gene matches. CDR1 and CDR2 from the germline V gene are SGHRS and YFSETQ.